This T cell receptor (beta chain) was documented in a study of cytomegalovirus exposure and HLA in healthy donors. Study-level results: Within an earlier analysis, most TCR beta V segments proved productive either about 87% or about 30% of the time. Analyzed later, most CMV-associated TCR beta chains appeared HLA-restricted.

Healthy bone marrow donors supplied every sample. In nominal health when sampled, donors likely had unrecorded immune exposures nonetheless. The PCR made use of 60 Vbeta and 13 Jbeta primers. Profiled with immunoSEQ multiplex PCR; TCRdb holds only in-frame clones, not every one. The sample contains some 150,000 clones, over 70% of which appear only once. Worth noting for this clone: As yet, its antigen is unknown.

The sequenced material came from PBMCs. The TCR comes from a man aged 30 to 39 in good health and CMV-seronegative.

CDR3 sequence: CACSIGGPNEQYF. CDR3 nucleotides: TGTGCCTGTTCGATAGGGGGTCCTAACGAGCAGTACTTC. The chain combines TRBV30 with TRBJ2-5; weak D call: TRBD1 (6 bases). The DNA matches TRBJ2-7 better at its end, which makes the J call doubtful. This CDR3 has 13 amino acids. Germline CDR1 GTSNPN, CDR2 SVGIG (reference sequence).